This TCR beta chain was sequenced during a study of siplizumab effects on memory and regulatory T cells. General study findings and limits: There was no confirmation of the suppressive function of proliferating Tregs from siplizumab cultures. Mappable alloreactive CD4+ clones averaged about 70% Treg-derived with siplizumab versus 26.9% in controls. Memory cells seemed less diverse than naive T cells, which seemed major alloresponse contributors. Assignment of a naive or memory phenotype failed for roughly 80-97% of the proliferating CD4+ or CD8+ clones.

With V trimmed by 0 bases and J by 4 bases, 4 bases remained unmatched. CDR3 length equals 15 residues. Germline V lookup: CDR1 SGHNT, CDR2 YYREEE (reference sequence). About this clone itself: Its target is not known.

Here immunoSEQ multiplex PCR was the method, and the copy in TCRdb shows in-frame clones only, minus some. The sample lists around 87,000 clones, 85% to 90% occurring once. This sequence originates from a human donor in good health. Sequenced sample: CD4+ T cells sorted from blood. The genes are TRBV5-4 and TRBJ2-1; 7 nucleotides match TRBD2. CDR3 loop: CASSLASGPYNEQFF. As DNA, the CDR3 is TGTGCCAGCAGCTTGGCTAGCGGCCCGTACAATGAGCAGTTCTTC. The full variable domain, rest sourced from reference TRBV5-4 and TRBJ2-1, is ETGVTQSPTHLIKTRGQQVTLRCSSQSGHNTVSWYQQALGQGPQFIFQYYREEENGRGNFPPRFSGLQFPNYSSELNVNALELDDSALYLCASSLASGPYNEQFFGPGTRLTVL.